This T cell receptor (beta chain) was profiled in a study of Ad26.COV2.S vaccination and SARS-CoV-2 variants. General study points: Higher spike-specific TCR breadth was found in vaccine recipients than in placebo recipients. The TCR breadth and depth analyses may have produced an underestimate of total T cell responses.

On this clone itself: What it binds is not known.

Germline CDR1 is KGHSH and CDR2 is LQKENI. Trimming took 3 bases from V and 1 from J, leaving 9 bases between them. The CDR3 is 14 amino acids. The sample's treatment: roughly 19 received Ad26.COV2.S at low or high dose, single or two shots; roughly 5 received placebo; per-sample allocation not given. Collection of the samples took place on day 63 after the first injection of vaccine or placebo. In the vaccine, an Ad26 vector expressed the SARS-CoV-2 spike of the Wuhan strain. Profiled with immunoSEQ multiplex PCR; TCRdb holds only in-frame clones, not every one. The sample comprises hundreds of thousands of clones, about 88% of which are singletons, and about 2.5% rests with the top ten.

This rearrangement joins TRBV18 to TRBJ2-5; no firm D call. The source was peripheral blood, collected in a trial of Ad26.COV2.S vaccine versus placebo. This sequence originates from a person aged 18-65 years who received the Ad26.COV2.S COVID-19 vaccine or a placebo. The CDR3 is CASSPRGSQETQYF. The DNA of the CDR3 is TGTGCCAGCTCACCGCGTGGAAGCCAAGAGACCCAGTACTTC.